This T cell receptor (beta chain) was captured in a study of blood T cells in healthy people across ages. Comment on this clonotype: Its antigen is undetermined.

Per sample, at least 5.5 micrograms of total RNA were extracted. The CDR3 totals 13 residues. Trimming left V 4 bases short and J 3 bases short, with 12 bases between. The germline V gene has CDR1 SQVTM and CDR2 ANQGSEA. Study-level points and caveats: A roughly linear fall in TCR beta diversity per million T cells was seen with increasing age.

It was with a sample-barcoded 5' primer and a J-beta primer mix that a second PCR of roughly 6 to 12 cycles was run. No fewer than 2.5 million CDR3-containing paired-end reads came from each sample. A single record per CDR3 protein comes from TCRdb applying MiXCR to the 5' RACE reads. The sample holds fewer than 1 million distinct CDR3 sequences; more than 40% are singletons and the top ten take roughly 18%. Sequenced: blood. The receptor was isolated from a man aged 55 to 70 in good health. The chain carries TRBV29-1 and TRBJ1-1; unclear D gene. CDR3 amino acids: CSVATNSDTEAFF. CDR3 nucleotide sequence: TGCAGCGTTGCAACCAATTCGGACACTGAAGCTTTCTTT.